This T cell receptor (beta chain) was found in a study of blood T cell repertoires in COVID-19. The assay was immunoSEQ multiplex PCR, and TCRdb's table has in-frame clones only and misses some. Among 150,000 to 160,000 clones, 75% to 85% were seen once, and the ten largest hold about 0.5%. The receptor was derived from a man aged 55-75 years with acute or convalescent COVID-19. Sequenced sample: peripheral blood.

The CDR3, as DNA: TGTGCCAGCAGTTTAAGAAGGGGCGCGGCTCCAGAGACCCAGTACTTC. This sequence encodes CASSLRRGAAPETQYF. The chain links TRBV28 to TRBJ2-5; TRBD1 is a possible D gene (5 bases). Trimming shortened V by 2 bases and J by 4 bases, and 17 bases separated the two germline ends. Germline CDR1 and CDR2: MDHEN and SYDVKM. This CDR3 contains 16 residues.